The subject of this entry is one T cell receptor beta chain. Its antigen is unknown. Base qualities are missing; no much larger clone stands one base away. The receptor library was made with the immunoSEQ multiplex PCR assay. The source is immuneACCESS, and TCRdb retained only in-frame sequences with V and J called. Part of the clones is not carried over; for the studies checked, unresolved V genes explain less than half of this, and the remainder is unexplained. This sample has about 79,000 clones in its table, and more than 85% of those were observed once. The ten largest make up 0.3% to 0.45% of the sample. This entry comes from a study of technical replicates of blood from a handful of donors (dated by TCRdb to about 2017). Trimming removed 8 bases from V and 0 bases from J, leaving 14 bases between the germline ends. There are 15 amino acids in the CDR3, from cysteine to phenylalanine inclusive. Just CDR3 DNA is preserved here, 45 bases in frame from base 1. From a lookup of the germline V gene (reference sequence), CDR1 and CDR2 are LNHDA and SQIVND.

This TCR was sampled from a human donor in good health. Some clones in this sample may be carry-over from other donors' samples. Sequencing used T cells isolated from PBMCs. The chain employs TRBV19 and TRBJ2-1, with a tentative D gene TRBD2 over 5 matching bases. The CDR3 loop reads CASRLVGSSYNEQFF. The sequenced DNA is TGTGCCAGTCGCCTAGTGGGGAGCTCCTACAATGAGCAGTTCTTC.